This TCR beta chain is drawn from a study of cytomegalovirus exposure and HLA in healthy donors. Points from the study as a whole: One cluster of highly shared sequence variants probably arose as a sequencing artifact.

A multiplex PCR was run with 60 Vbeta primers and 13 Jbeta primers. The authors' processing: Later reanalysis found 80 million or so unique TCR beta chains, around 9.9 million of them shared. The method was immunoSEQ multiplex PCR; TCRdb's version includes in-frame clones alone and lacks a portion of them. D and trimming were read from the DNA, whereas the V and J calls and clone size are those reported in that table. The sample includes 100,000 to 150,000 clones, about 10% of them seen just once. This clone was observed a handful of times. Its antigen is not identified. Deletions cut 5 bases from V and 4 bases from J, with 12 bases between. The CDR3 extends over 14 amino acids. CDR1 is SNHLY, CDR2 FYNNEI, per germline.

Sequenced: PBMCs. The rearrangement uses TRBV2 and TRBJ1-5; the D gene is possibly TRBD1 (5 bases). The sequence was obtained from a woman between 18 and 30 years old in good health and CMV-seropositive. The chain's CDR3 is CASSSGAGNQPQHF. DNA for the CDR3: TGTGCCAGCAGTTCCGGGGCGGGGAATCAGCCCCAGCATTTT.